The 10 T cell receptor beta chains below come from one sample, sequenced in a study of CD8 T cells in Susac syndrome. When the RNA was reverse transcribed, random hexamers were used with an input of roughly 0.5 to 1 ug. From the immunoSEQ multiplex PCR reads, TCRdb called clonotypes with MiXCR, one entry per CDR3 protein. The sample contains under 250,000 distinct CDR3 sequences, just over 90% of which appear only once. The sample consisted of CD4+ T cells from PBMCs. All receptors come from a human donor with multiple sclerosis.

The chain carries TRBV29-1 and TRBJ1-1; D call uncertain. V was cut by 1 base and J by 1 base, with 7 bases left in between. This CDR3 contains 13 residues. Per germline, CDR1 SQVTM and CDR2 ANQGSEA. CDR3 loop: CSVEVAANTEAFF. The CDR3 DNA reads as TGCAGCGTTGAAGTGGCAGCGAACACTGAAGCTTTCTTT.

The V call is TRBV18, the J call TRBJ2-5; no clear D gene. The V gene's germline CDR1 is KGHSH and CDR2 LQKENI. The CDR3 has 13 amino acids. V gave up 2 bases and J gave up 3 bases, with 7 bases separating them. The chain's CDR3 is CASSPRSEETQYF. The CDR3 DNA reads TGTGCCAGCTCACCAAGGTCCGAAGAGACCCAGTACTTC.

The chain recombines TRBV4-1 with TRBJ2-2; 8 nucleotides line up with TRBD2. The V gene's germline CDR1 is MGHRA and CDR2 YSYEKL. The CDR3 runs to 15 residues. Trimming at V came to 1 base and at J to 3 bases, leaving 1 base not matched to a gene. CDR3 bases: TGCGCCAGCAGCCAAGGTAGCGGGGACACCGGGGAGCTGTTTTTT. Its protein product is CASSQGSGDTGELFF.

The CDR3 sequence: CASSFSAGELFF. The CDR3 DNA follows: TGTGCCAGCAGCTTCTCGGCCGGGGAGCTGTTTTTT. This chain joins TRBV7-9 and TRBJ2-2; D ambiguous. The ends were cut back, 3 bases at V and 6 bases at J, with 5 bases in the middle. CDR3 length: 12 amino acids. Germline values: CDR1 SEHNR, CDR2 FQNEAQ (reference sequence). Based on the CDR3 plus reference TRBV7-9 and TRBJ2-2, the full variable domain is DTGVSQNPRHKITKRGQNVTFRCDPISEHNRLYWYRQTLGQGPEFLTYFQNEAQLEKSRLLSDRFSAERPKGSFSTLEIQRTEQGDSAMYLCASSFSAGELFFGEGSRLTVL.

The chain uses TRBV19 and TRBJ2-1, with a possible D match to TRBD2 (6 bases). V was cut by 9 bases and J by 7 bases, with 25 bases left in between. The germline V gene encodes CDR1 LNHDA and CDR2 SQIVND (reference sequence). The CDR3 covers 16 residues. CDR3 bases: TGTGCCAGCCTATCCCGGGACTCAACTTCTGGGAATGAGCAGTTCTTC. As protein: CASLSRDSTSGNEQFF.

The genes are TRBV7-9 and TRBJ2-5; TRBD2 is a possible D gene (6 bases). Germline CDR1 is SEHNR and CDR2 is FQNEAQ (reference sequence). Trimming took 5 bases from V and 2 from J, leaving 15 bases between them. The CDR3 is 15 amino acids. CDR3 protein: CASSLRETKQETQYF. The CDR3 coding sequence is TGTGCCAGCAGCCTGCGGGAAACAAAACAAGAGACCCAGTACTTC.

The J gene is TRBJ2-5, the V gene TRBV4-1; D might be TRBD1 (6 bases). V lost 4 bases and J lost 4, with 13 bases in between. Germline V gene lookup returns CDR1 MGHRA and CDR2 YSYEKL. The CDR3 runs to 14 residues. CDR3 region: CASSPSRGRETQYF. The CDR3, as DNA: TGCGCCAGCAGCCCTTCCAGGGGACGAGAGACCCAGTACTTC.

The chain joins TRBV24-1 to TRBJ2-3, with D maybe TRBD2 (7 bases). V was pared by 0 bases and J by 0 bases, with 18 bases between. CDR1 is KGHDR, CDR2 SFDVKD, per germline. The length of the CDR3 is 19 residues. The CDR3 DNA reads TGTGCCACCAGTGATTTGCAAGGCACAGGGAGGGGTAGCACAGATACGCAGTATTTT. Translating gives CATSDLQGTGRGSTDTQYF.

CDR3 DNA sequence: TGTGCCAGCGGGACTAGTATATCCTACGAGCAGTACGTC. Translation: CASGTSISYEQYV. The chain uses TRBV2 and TRBJ2-7; TRBD2 matches at 8 bases. V was pared by 8 bases and J by 1 base, with 4 bases of the junction left unmatched. This CDR3 region has 13 residues. Germline CDR1 and CDR2: SNHLY and FYNNEI.

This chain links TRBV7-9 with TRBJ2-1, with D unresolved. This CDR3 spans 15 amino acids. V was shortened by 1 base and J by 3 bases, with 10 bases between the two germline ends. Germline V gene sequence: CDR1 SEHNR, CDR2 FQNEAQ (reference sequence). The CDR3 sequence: CASSLVTGNYNEQFF. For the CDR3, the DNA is TGTGCCAGCAGCTTAGTAACGGGTAACTACAATGAGCAGTTCTTC.